This is a list of T cell receptor beta chains from one sample in a study of monozygotic twins with inflammatory bowel disease. Reanalyzing the 5' RACE reads, TCRdb keeps one entry per CDR3 protein, without DNA. The sample yields 350,000 to 550,000 distinct CDR3 sequences, of which the top ten take up 2% to 2.5%. Sequencing used blood. Source of these receptors: a human donor with ulcerative colitis or Crohn's disease, or a healthy co-twin of an affected twin (not recorded which). The CDR3 runs from the conserved cysteine through the conserved F or W.

V,length,J,CDR3
TRBV5-5,15,TRBJ2-3,CASSLAPRRADTQYF
TRBV19,14,TRBJ1-5,CATNWRQGSQPQHF
TRBV7-9,14,TRBJ2-7,CASSSAPHPYEQYF
TRBV7-9,13,TRBJ2-7,CASSRDDGYEQYF
TRBV29-1,12,TRBJ1-1,CSVNREGTEAFF
TRBV24-1,13,TRBJ2-1,CATSDWQGLEQFF
TRBV12-3/TRBV12-4,17,TRBJ2-6,CASSLPKKGSGANVLTF
TRBV7-3,14,TRBJ2-1,CASTPGGSNNEQFF
TRBV10-3,13,TRBJ1-4,CAISEGQGRKLFF
TRBV30,12,TRBJ1-6,CAGRAPSRILHF
TRBV24-1,14,TRBJ1-2,CATSDPASGNGYTF
TRBV5-1,15,TRBJ1-2,CASSLGSGTDYGYTF
TRBV7-2,15,TRBJ2-3,CASSTGPHSTDTQYF
TRBV4-1,14,TRBJ2-1,CASSQVLSYNEQFF
TRBV11-1,17,TRBJ2-7,CASSFYPRDRPSDEQYF
TRBV7-2,16,TRBJ1-1,CASSLEIGRGGTEAFF
TRBV30,12,TRBJ1-5,CAWGDKNQPQHF
TRBV21-1,14,TRBJ1-5,CASSIRTGDQPQHF
TRBV11-2,12,TRBJ2-3,CASSQGAGTQYF
TRBV7-9,14,TRBJ2-5,CASSRERFQETQYF
TRBV18,16,TRBJ1-4,CASSSHGQAHLEKLFF
TRBV5-5,12,TRBJ2-3,CASSSITDTQYF
TRBV9,13,TRBJ2-5,CASSVVWGETQYF
TRBV7-3,13,TRBJ2-1,CASSLKAANEQFF
TRBV6-1,15,TRBJ1-1,CASSPSGFMNTEAFF
TRBV28,18,TRBJ1-1,CASIRGREGIIVDTEAFF
TRBV7-3,18,TRBJ2-6,CASSLHPELSSGANVLTF
TRBV20-1,13,TRBJ2-3,CSARELRTDTQYF
TRBV30,13,TRBJ1-6,CAWKNSFDSPLHF
TRBV29-1,15,TRBJ2-3,CSVDGLAGGTDTQYF
TRBV4-1,16,TRBJ1-6,CASSQGQGSYNSPLHF
TRBV6-1,16,TRBJ2-2,CASSPLGEKNTGELFF
TRBV18,14,TRBJ2-5,CASWTSGDGETQYF
TRBV7-9,14,TRBJ1-1,CASSLESANTEAFF
TRBV20-1,14,TRBJ2-5,CSASTSGLLETQYF
TRBV6-2/TRBV6-3,16,TRBJ2-2,CASSPRLAGPTGELFF
TRBV7-2,16,TRBJ2-3,CASSPVVQRRQDTQYF
TRBV12-3/TRBV12-4,17,TRBJ1-3,CASSDGGGTLSGNTIYF
TRBV7-2,14,TRBJ1-6,CASSSLGANSPLHF
TRBV20-1,15,TRBJ2-7,CSALLGTSSTYEQYF
TRBV7-2,14,TRBJ2-5,CASSSGLAAETQYF
TRBV3-1,14,TRBJ1-1,CASSQEAGSTEAFF
TRBV3-1,16,TRBJ2-5,CASSPAPTNPQETQYF
TRBV29-1,18,TRBJ2-3,CSVVGDPVQGLHGDTQYF
TRBV3-1,18,TRBJ2-2,CASSQDWFGLGNTGDLFF
TRBV7-9,16,TRBJ2-2,CASMVLERANTGELFF
TRBV6-1,14,TRBJ1-1,CASSPTGSYTEAFF
TRBV7-2,17,TRBJ2-7,CASSLAAGGISSYEQYF
TRBV30,14,TRBJ2-3,CAWLRGGISDTQYF
TRBV5-5,17,TRBJ2-2,CASSLVYGDSNTGELFF
TRBV12-3/TRBV12-4,16,TRBJ1-1,CASSIPGQGMNTEAFF
TRBV7-9,17,TRBJ2-6,CASSLDTSSSGANVLTF
TRBV25-1,14,TRBJ1-2,CATSGQGKNYGYTF
TRBV6-1,14,TRBJ1-5,CASTTTRGVEPQHF
TRBV29-1,13,TRBJ1-2,CSVGRDFGYGYTF
TRBV7-7,12,TRBJ1-1,CASSFPVTDAFF
TRBV7-2,13,TRBJ2-5,CASSSGLKETQYF
TRBV19,13,TRBJ1-2,CASSGQSVFGYTF
TRBV5-1,13,TRBJ1-1,CASSVSGNTEAFF
TRBV10-3,14,TRBJ2-7,CAIRGQGGVYEQYF